The 16 T cell receptor beta chains presented below share a single source sample, sequenced in a study of control samples from healthy donors and cancer patients. The repertoire was sequenced with immunoSEQ multiplex PCR; TCRdb's copy has only in-frame clones and lacks some. The sample carries approximately 160,000 clones, under 95% recorded once. The sequenced material came from blood. The source of these receptors is a woman aged 18-29 years in good health.

V is TRBV4-1 and J is TRBJ2-1; D call uncertain. V was cut by 8 bases and J by 5 bases, with 19 bases left in between. The germline CDR1 and CDR2 sequences are MGHRA and YSYEKL. This CDR3 contains 15 residues. The CDR3 reads CASGVSTGWDNEQFF. The CDR3 DNA reads as TGCGCCAGCGGAGTTTCTACCGGGTGGGACAATGAGCAGTTCTTC.

The chain couples TRBV6-5 to TRBJ1-1; no clear D. Trimming took 6 bases from V and 1 from J, leaving 12 bases between them. CDR3 length equals 14 residues. In germline, CDR1 is MNHEY, CDR2 SVGAGI. As DNA, the CDR3 is TGTGCCAGCAGAATTGACTCAGAGAACACTGAAGCTTTCTTT. Translation gives CASRIDSENTEAFF.

The chain has TRBV5-4 and TRBJ2-4; TRBD1 matches 8 bases. There are 14 residues in the CDR3. The germline CDR1 and CDR2 sequences are SGHNT and YYREEE (reference sequence). The J segment lost 6 bases and the V segment lost 1 base, leaving 3 bases of the junction unmatched. CDR3 nucleotide sequence: TGTGCCAGCAGCTTGAACGACAGGGGAAACATTCAGTACTTC. Its translation: CASSLNDRGNIQYF.

Written as DNA, the CDR3 is TGTGCCAGCAGTTTTTGGGAATCTGACGGCTACACCTTC. Protein: CASSFWESDGYTF. The chain joins TRBV12-3 or TRBV12-4 to TRBJ1-2; no definite D call. The V and J ends lost 3 bases and 8 bases respectively, with 13 bases between them. This CDR3 region has 13 residues.

The rearrangement uses TRBV6-2 or TRBV6-3 and TRBJ1-2; D remains unclear. Germline loops: CDR1 MNHEY, CDR2 SVGEGT. V lost 4 bases, J lost 4 bases, and 7 bases lay in between. This CDR3 is 12 amino acids long. DNA for the CDR3: TGTGCCAGCAGTTCCTCACGCTATGGCTACACCTTC. It translates to CASSSSRYGYTF.

The rearrangement uses TRBV11-2 and TRBJ1-2; TRBD1 agrees at 9 bases. Germline CDR1 is SGHAT and CDR2 is FQNNGV. There are 14 residues in the CDR3. The V and J ends lost 1 base and 6 bases, in that order; junction bases with no gene match: 3. The chain's CDR3 is CASSLGTGVDGYTF. DNA for the CDR3: TGTGCCAGCAGCTTAGGGACAGGGGTGGATGGCTACACCTTC.

This clone was observed a handful of times. CDR3 region: CASSPLSTNEKLFF. CDR3 DNA: TGTGCCAGCAGCCCTCTTTCAACTAATGAAAAACTGTTTTTT. V and J are TRBV7-2 and TRBJ1-4, with D unclear. The CDR3 loop spans 14 amino acids. Looked up from germline, CDR1 is SGHTA and CDR2 is FQGNSA. Trimming left V 5 bases short and J 0 bases short, with 7 bases between.

V gene TRBV10-3 combines with J gene TRBJ1-1; TRBD1 matches at 9 bases. CDR1 ENHRY and CDR2 SYGVKD come from the germline V gene. V was pared by 6 bases and J by 3 bases, with 5 bases of the junction left unmatched. The CDR3 loop spans 14 amino acids. As DNA, the CDR3 is TGTGCCATCAGGGGGGGACAGGGTGACACTGAAGCTTTCTTT. Its protein is CAIRGGQGDTEAFF.

J is TRBJ2-3 and V is TRBV5-1; 14 bases align to TRBD2. Germline lookup yields CDR1 SGHRS and CDR2 YFSETQ. The J segment lost 11 bases and the V segment lost 3 bases, leaving 11 bases of the junction unmatched. The CDR3 consists of 16 residues. This chain's CDR3 is CASSSSGLAGEVGQYF. CDR3 sequence (DNA): TGCGCCAGCAGCTCTTCGGGACTAGCGGGAGAGGTCGGGCAGTATTTT.

This clone was detected a few times. The V and J genes are TRBV13 and TRBJ2-1, with a possible D match to TRBD2 (6 bases). This CDR3 is 16 amino acids long. Trimming pared 5 bases from V and 4 bases from J, leaving 18 bases between. Germline V CDR1 and CDR2: PRHDT, FYEKMQ (reference sequence). The CDR3 loop reads CASSPHGPGAYNEQFF. The CDR3 DNA is TGTGCCAGCAGCCCCCACGGGCCGGGAGCGTACAATGAGCAGTTCTTC.

This chain joins TRBV29-1 and TRBJ1-4, with TRBD1 matching over 7 bases. This CDR3 is 13 amino acids long. After removal of 6 bases from V and 4 bases from J, the junction contained 5 bases not matched to a gene. Germline loops: CDR1 SQVTM, CDR2 ANQGSEA. Here the CDR3 DNA reads TGCAGCGTGGAGGGGGCGTTTAATGAAAAACTGTTTTTT. It specifies CSVEGAFNEKLFF.

This rearrangement joins TRBV6-1 to TRBJ1-5; 10 bases agree with TRBD1. The CDR3 contains 16 residues. V dropped 4 bases and J dropped 2; count of bases not matched to a gene: 5. CDR1 is MNHNS, CDR2 SASEGT, per germline. The DNA for the CDR3 is TGTGCCAGCAGTGGACAGGGGGCATTGGGCAATCAGCCCCAGCATTTT. The encoded protein is CASSGQGALGNQPQHF.

The V gene is TRBV7-2, the J gene TRBJ1-2; D unclear. V lost 5 bases, J lost 4 bases, and 8 bases lay in between. Germline loops: CDR1 SGHTA, CDR2 FQGNSA. This CDR3 is 12 amino acids long. CDR3 amino acids: CASSLRTYGYTF. The CDR3 region has the DNA TGTGCCAGCAGCCTTCGTACCTATGGCTACACCTTC.

This clone was found once. The gene calls are TRBV7-2 and TRBJ1-6; D may be TRBD1 (5 bases). Germline loops: CDR1 SGHTA, CDR2 FQGNSA. V was trimmed by 5 bases and J by 6 bases, leaving 11 bases between them. This CDR3 region has 14 residues. In DNA, the CDR3 is TGTGCCAGCAGCCCCGGGACCACTAATTCACCCCTCCACTTT. Translated, it gives CASSPGTTNSPLHF.

The chain carries TRBV6-2 or TRBV6-3 and TRBJ1-6; 7 bases align to TRBD1. The CDR3 is made up of 14 amino acids. The V gene's germline CDR1 is MNHEY and CDR2 SVGEGT. The trim removed 5 bases at V and 10 bases at J, leaving 8 bases unmatched. CDR3 nucleotide sequence: TGTGCCAGCAGTCGTACAGGGGAGGAATCACCCCTCCACTTT. This translates into CASSRTGEESPLHF.

The CDR3 DNA reads TGTGCCAGCAGCTTAACCAGCAGCAATGAGCAGTTCTTC. This sequence encodes CASSLTSSNEQFF. The chain joins TRBV7-3 to TRBJ2-1; D remains ambiguous. CDR3 size: 13 residues. Germline assignment: CDR1 SGHTA and CDR2 FQGTGA. Trimming took 0 bases from V and 6 from J, leaving 6 bases between them.